The rows below give T cell receptor beta chains drawn from one sample of a study of cytomegalovirus exposure and HLA in healthy donors. Profiling relied on immunoSEQ multiplex PCR, and the TCRdb table lists in-frame clones only, not all of them. Of approximately 82,000 clones listed, 9.5% to 13% are singletons. Sequenced input: PBMCs. The origin of the receptors is a man aged 60-69 years in good health and CMV-seropositive. Both conserved end residues are part of each CDR3. The order of the fields is J gene, D gene, V gene, clone size, CDR3 protein, CDR3 DNA. A D gene is named only where the DNA matches it firmly. A row's size may be missing; if present it is once, few, many or a size class.

TRBJ2-1,TRBD2,TRBV19,many,CASSIEDGGGSFSYNEQFF,TGTGCCAGTAGTATAGAAGACGGGGGGGGTTCTTTTTCCTACAATGAGCAGTTCTTC
TRBJ1-1,.,TRBV7-3,.,CASSLTGNTEAFF,TGTGCCAGCAGCTTGACAGGAAACACTGAAGCTTTCTTT
TRBJ2-5,TRBD2,TRBV6-6,few,CASRGGRGIGETQYF,TGTGCCAGCAGGGGAGGGAGAGGGATCGGGGAGACCCAGTACTTC
TRBJ2-5,TRBD1,TRBV5-1,few,CASSLEGQGAGETQYF,TGCGCCAGCAGCTTGGAGGGCCAGGGGGCGGGAGAGACCCAGTACTTC
TRBJ2-2,.,TRBV27,.,CASSPGVGTGELFF,TGTGCCAGCAGTCCAGGGGTGGGCACCGGGGAGCTGTTTTTT
TRBJ2-3,.,TRBV7-6,once,CASSLGGSSNTDTQYF,TGTGCCAGCAGCTTAGGCGGGTCATCTAACACAGATACGCAGTATTTT
TRBJ2-3,.,TRBV6-1,.,CASSLRAGRDTQYF,TGTGCCAGCAGTTTGCGGGCGGGCAGAGATACGCAGTATTTT
TRBJ2-7,TRBD2,TRBV30,.,CAWSVRRESYEQYF,TGTGCCTGGAGTGTGAGGCGGGAGTCGTACGAGCAGTACTTC
TRBJ1-4,TRBD1,TRBV5-1,few,CASSLGAPGQGEKLFF,TGCGCCAGCAGCTTGGGGGCACCGGGACAGGGTGAAAAACTGTTTTTT
TRBJ1-1,TRBD1,TRBV5-8,.,CASSSQDRAYTEAFF,TGTGCCAGCAGCTCTCAGGACAGGGCGTACACTGAAGCTTTCTTT
TRBJ2-7,TRBD1,TRBV27,few,CATHRTGPLGEQYF,TGTGCCACGCACCGGACAGGGCCCTTGGGCGAGCAGTACTTC
TRBJ1-2,.,TRBV2,few,CASSRQFEDYGYTF,TGTGCCAGCAGTCGACAGTTTGAGGACTATGGCTACACCTTC
TRBJ2-7,TRBD2,TRBV28,.,CASSYPRTSGRWQGGYEQYF,TGTGCCAGCAGTTACCCGAGGACTAGCGGGAGATGGCAGGGAGGCTACGAGCAGTACTTC
TRBJ2-1,TRBD2,TRBV11-1,few,CASSRGLAGGGLDNEQFF,TGTGCCAGCAGCCGTGGACTAGCGGGAGGGGGGTTGGACAATGAGCAGTTCTTC
TRBJ2-1,TRBD2,TRBV10-1,once,CASSESGSGGVQFF,TGCGCCAGCAGTGAGTCTGGGAGCGGGGGGGTTCAGTTCTTC
TRBJ1-2,.,TRBV19,few,CASPAQARHYGYTF,TGTGCCAGCCCTGCACAGGCTAGGCACTATGGCTACACCTTC
TRBJ2-6,TRBD1,TRBV11-3,.,CASSSGQGDGANVLTF,TGTGCCAGCAGCTCGGGACAGGGGGACGGGGCCAACGTCCTGACTTTC
TRBJ1-4,TRBD1,TRBV6-6,.,CASSSRRQGVAEKLFF,TGTGCCAGCAGTTCTCGTAGACAGGGGGTGGCTGAAAAACTGTTTTTT
TRBJ2-3,.,TRBV5-1,few,CASSFGAGEGTDTQYF,TGCGCCAGCAGCTTTGGGGCAGGGGAAGGCACAGATACGCAGTATTTT
TRBJ2-7,TRBD2,TRBV6-1,.,CASTRLAGIEQYF,TGTGCCAGCACTCGACTAGCGGGTATCGAGCAGTACTTC
TRBJ2-1,.,TRBV5-1,few,CASSPQGAGGRSNEQFF,TGCGCCAGCAGCCCACAGGGGGCGGGGGGCCGGAGCAATGAGCAGTTCTTC
TRBJ2-2,.,TRBV28,few,CASSLSFGELFF,TGTGCCAGCAGTTTATCGTTCGGGGAGCTGTTTTTT
TRBJ1-2,TRBD1,TRBV30,.,CAWSTGVGGYTF,TGTGCCTGGTCCACAGGGGTCGGTGGCTACACCTTC
TRBJ2-7,.,TRBV5-1,.,CASSPHRDSYEQYF,TGCGCCAGCAGCCCTCACAGGGACTCCTACGAGCAGTACTTC
TRBJ2-7,TRBD1,TRBV7-7,.,CASSPGQGVGHEQYF,TGTGCTAGCAGCCCCGGACAGGGGGTTGGGCACGAGCAGTACTTC
TRBJ2-5,.,TRBV19,few,CASSIRVQGGAETQYF,TGTGCCAGTAGTATCCGAGTCCAGGGAGGCGCCGAGACCCAGTACTTC
TRBJ2-5,TRBD1,TRBV2,few,CASSRPGQGGETQYF,TGTGCCAGCTCAAGGCCGGGACAGGGCGGGGAGACCCAGTACTTC
TRBJ1-1,.,TRBV6-6,few,CASRPPGLINTEAFF,TGTGCCAGCAGACCACCGGGACTGATAAACACTGAAGCTTTCTTT
TRBJ1-2,TRBD1,TRBV11-2,few,CASSLAGGLYGYTF,TGTGCCAGCAGCTTAGCAGGGGGCCTCTATGGCTACACCTTC
TRBJ1-2,.,TRBV30,.,CAWSITGKNYGYTF,TGTGCCTGGAGTATTACAGGGAAGAACTATGGCTACACCTTC
TRBJ2-7,.,TRBV5-1,.,CASSLAGRVNEQYF,TGCGCCAGCAGCTTGGCAGGCAGGGTGAACGAGCAGTACTTC
TRBJ2-1,TRBD2,TRBV5-1,once,CASSSGGLAANNEQFF,TGCGCCAGCAGCTCTGGAGGACTAGCGGCCAACAATGAGCAGTTCTTC
TRBJ1-2,TRBD1,TRBV5-1,few,CASSLAGQGNYGYTF,TGCGCCAGCAGCTTGGCAGGACAGGGCAACTATGGCTACACCTTC
TRBJ1-1,.,TRBV9,few,CASSVVGAGGTEAFF,TGTGCCAGCAGCGTAGTCGGGGCCGGGGGGACTGAAGCTTTCTTT
TRBJ2-6,.,TRBV5-5,.,CASSLGGSGANVLTF,TGTGCCAGCAGCTTGGGAGGCTCTGGGGCCAACGTCCTGACTTTC
TRBJ2-1,.,TRBV4-2,few,CASSQGATYNEQFF,TGTGCCAGCAGCCAAGGGGCGACATACAATGAGCAGTTCTTC
TRBJ2-1,TRBD1,TRBV19,.,CASSLRQGARNEQFF,TGTGCCAGTAGTTTAAGACAGGGGGCGAGGAATGAGCAGTTCTTC
TRBJ1-1,.,TRBV30,few,CAWSLGRIGTEAFF,TGTGCCTGGAGCCTTGGGAGAATTGGCACTGAAGCTTTCTTT
TRBJ2-2,TRBD1,TRBV5-5,few,CASRPGQGATGELFF,TGTGCCAGCAGACCTGGACAGGGGGCGACCGGGGAGCTGTTTTTT
TRBJ1-1,.,TRBV7-6,few,CASRGLNTEAFF,TGTGCCAGCAGGGGGCTGAACACTGAAGCTTTCTTT